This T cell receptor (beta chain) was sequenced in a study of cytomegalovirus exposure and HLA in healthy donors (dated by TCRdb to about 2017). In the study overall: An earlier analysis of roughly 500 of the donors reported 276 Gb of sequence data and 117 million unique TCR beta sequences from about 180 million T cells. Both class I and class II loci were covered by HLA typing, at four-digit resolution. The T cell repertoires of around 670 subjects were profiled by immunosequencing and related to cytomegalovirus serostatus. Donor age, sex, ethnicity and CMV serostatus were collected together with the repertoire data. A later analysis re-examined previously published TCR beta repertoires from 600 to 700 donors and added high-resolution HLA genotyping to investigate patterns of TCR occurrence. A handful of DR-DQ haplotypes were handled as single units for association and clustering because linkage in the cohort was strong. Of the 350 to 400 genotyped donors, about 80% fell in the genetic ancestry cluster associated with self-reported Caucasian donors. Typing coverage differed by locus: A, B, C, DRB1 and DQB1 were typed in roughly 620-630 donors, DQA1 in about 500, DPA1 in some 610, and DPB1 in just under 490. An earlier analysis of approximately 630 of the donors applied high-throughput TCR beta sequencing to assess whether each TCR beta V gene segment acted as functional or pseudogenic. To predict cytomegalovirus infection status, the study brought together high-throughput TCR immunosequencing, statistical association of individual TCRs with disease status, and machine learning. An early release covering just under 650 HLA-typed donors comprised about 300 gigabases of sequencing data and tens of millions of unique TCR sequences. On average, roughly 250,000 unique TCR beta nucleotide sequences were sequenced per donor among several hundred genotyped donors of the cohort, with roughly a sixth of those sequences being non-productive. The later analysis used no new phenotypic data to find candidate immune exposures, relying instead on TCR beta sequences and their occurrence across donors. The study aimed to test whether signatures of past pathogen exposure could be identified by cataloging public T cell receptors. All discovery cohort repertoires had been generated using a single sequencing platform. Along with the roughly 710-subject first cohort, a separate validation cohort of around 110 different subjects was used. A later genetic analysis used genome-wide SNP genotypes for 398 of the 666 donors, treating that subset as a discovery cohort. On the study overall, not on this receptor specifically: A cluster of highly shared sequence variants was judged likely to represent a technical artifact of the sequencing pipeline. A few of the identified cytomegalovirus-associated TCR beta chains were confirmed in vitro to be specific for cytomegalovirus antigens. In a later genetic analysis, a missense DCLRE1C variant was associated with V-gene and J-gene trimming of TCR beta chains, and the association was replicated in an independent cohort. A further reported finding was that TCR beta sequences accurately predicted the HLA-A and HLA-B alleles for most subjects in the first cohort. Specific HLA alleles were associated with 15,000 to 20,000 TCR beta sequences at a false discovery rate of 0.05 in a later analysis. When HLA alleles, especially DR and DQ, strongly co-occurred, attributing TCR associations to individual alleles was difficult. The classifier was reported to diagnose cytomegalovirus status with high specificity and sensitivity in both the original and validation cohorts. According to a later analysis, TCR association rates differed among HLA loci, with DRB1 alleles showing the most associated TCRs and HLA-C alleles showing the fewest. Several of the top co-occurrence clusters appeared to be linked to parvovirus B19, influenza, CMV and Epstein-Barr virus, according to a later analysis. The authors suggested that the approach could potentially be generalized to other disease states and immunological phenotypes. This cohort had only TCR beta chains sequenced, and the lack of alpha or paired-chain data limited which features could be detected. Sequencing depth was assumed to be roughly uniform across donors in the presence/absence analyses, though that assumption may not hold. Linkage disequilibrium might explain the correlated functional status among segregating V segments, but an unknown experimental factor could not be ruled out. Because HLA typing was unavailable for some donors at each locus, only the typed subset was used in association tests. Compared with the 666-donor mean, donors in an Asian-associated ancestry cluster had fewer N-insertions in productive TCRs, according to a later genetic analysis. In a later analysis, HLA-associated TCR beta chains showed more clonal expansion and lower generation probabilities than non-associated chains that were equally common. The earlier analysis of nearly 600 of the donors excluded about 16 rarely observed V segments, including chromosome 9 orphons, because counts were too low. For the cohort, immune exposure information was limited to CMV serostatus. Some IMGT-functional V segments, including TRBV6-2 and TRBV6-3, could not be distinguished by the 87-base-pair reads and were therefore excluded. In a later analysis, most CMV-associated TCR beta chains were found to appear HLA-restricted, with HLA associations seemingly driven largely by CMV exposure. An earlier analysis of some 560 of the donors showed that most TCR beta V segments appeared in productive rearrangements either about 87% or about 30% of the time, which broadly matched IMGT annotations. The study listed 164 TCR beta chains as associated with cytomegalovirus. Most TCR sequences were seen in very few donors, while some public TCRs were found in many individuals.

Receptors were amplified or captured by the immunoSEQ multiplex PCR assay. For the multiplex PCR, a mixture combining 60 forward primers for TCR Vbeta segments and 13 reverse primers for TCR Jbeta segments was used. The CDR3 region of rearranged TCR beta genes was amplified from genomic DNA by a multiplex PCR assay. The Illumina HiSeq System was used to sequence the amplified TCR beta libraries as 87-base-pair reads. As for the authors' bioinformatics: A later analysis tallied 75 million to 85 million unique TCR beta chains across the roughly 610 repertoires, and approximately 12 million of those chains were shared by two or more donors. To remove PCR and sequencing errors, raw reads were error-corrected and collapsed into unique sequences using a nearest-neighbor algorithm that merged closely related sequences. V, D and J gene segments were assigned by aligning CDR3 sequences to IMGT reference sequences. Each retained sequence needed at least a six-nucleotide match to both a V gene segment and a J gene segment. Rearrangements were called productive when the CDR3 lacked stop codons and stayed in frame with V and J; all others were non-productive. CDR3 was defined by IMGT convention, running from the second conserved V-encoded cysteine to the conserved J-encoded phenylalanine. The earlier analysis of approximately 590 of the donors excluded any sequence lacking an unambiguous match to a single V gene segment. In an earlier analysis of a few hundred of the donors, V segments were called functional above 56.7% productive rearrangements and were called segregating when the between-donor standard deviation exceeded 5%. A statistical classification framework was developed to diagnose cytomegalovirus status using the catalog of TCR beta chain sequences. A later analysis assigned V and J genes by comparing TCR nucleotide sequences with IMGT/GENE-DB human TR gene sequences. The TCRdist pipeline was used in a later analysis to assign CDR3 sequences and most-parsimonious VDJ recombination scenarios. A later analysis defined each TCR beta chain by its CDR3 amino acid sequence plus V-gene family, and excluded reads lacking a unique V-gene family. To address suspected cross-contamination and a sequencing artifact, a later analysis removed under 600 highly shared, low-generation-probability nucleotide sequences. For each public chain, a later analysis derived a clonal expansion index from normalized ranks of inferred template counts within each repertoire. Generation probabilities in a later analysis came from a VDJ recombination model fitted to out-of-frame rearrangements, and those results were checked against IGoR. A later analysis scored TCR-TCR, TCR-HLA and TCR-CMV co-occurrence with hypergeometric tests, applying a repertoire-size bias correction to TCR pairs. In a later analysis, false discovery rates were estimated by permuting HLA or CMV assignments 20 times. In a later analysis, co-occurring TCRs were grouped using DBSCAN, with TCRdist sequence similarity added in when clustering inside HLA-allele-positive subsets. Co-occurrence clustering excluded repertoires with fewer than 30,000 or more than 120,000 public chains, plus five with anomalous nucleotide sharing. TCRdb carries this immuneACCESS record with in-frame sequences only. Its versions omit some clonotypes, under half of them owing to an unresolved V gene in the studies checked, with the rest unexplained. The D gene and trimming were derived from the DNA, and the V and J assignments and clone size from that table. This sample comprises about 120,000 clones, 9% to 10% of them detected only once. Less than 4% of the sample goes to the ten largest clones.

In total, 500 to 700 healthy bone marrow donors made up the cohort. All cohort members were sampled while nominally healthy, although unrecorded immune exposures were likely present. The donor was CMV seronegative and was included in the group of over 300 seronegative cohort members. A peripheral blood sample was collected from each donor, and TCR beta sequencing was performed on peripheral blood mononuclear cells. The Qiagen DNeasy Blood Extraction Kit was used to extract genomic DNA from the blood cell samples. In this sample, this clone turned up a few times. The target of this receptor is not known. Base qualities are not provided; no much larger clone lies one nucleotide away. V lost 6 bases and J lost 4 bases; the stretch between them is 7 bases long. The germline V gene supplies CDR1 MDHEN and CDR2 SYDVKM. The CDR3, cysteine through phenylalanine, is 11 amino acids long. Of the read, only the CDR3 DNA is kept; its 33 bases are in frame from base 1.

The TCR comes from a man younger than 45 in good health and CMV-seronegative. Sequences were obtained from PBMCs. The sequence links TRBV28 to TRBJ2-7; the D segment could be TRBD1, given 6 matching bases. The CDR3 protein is CASRGAYEQYF. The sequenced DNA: TGTGCCAGCAGGGGGGCGTACGAGCAGTACTTC.